The present TCR beta chain was sequenced within a study of OX40 agonist ivuxolimab in advanced cancers. Between the trimmed V and J ends, which lost 2 bases and 0 bases, there was a span of 16 bases. Germline CDR1 and CDR2: LGHNA and YSLEER. CDR3 length: 17 residues. The assay was immunoSEQ multiplex PCR, and TCRdb's table has in-frame clones only and misses some. The sample yields tens of thousands of clones, around four fifths seen once. This clonotype was sampled from an adult with an advanced solid tumor such as melanoma, head and neck, liver or kidney cancer. The chain has TRBV4-3 and TRBJ1-1; a possible D gene is TRBD1 (6 bases). The specimen was CD4+ or CD8+ T cells sorted from blood, collected in a trial of the OX40 agonist ivuxolimab. As DNA, the CDR3 is TGCGCCAGCAGCCAACGCATCGGGGGCAGCATGAACACTGAAGCTTTCTTT. Protein product: CASSQRIGGSMNTEAFF.